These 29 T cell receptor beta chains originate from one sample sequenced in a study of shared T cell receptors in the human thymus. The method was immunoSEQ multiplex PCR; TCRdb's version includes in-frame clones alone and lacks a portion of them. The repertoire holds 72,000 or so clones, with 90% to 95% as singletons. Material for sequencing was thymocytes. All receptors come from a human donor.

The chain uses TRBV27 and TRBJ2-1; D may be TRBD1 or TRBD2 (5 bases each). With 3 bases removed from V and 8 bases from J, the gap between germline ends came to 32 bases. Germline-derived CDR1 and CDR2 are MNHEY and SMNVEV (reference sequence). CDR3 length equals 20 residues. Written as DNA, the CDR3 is TGTGCCAGCAGTTTCACAAGTCCCGACACGCGGGTTACGGGGCTCTATGAGCAGTTCTTC. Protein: CASSFTSPDTRVTGLYEQFF.

CDR3 protein: CASSLSGSRTGYEQFF. The CDR3 DNA reads TGTGCCAGCTCCCTCAGCGGGTCCCGGACGGGCTATGAGCAGTTCTTC. V is TRBV18 and J is TRBJ2-1, with D possibly being TRBD2 (6 bases). Germline values: CDR1 KGHSH, CDR2 LQKENI. Trimming left V 6 bases short and J 8 bases short, with 23 bases between. The CDR3 length is 16 residues. Full variable domain (missing parts from reference TRBV18 and TRBJ2-1): NAGVMQNPRHLVRRRGQEARLRCSPMKGHSHVYWYRQLPEEGLKFMVYLQKENIIDESGMPKERFSAEFPKEGPSILRIQQVVRGDSAAYFCASSLSGSRTGYEQFFGPGTRLTVL.

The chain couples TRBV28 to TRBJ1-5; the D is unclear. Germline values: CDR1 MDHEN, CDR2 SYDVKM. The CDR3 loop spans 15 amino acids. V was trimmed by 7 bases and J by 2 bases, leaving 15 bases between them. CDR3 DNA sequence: TGTGCCAGCACTAGCGACATTATAGGCAATCAGCCCCAGCATTTT. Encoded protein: CASTSDIIGNQPQHF.

This CDR3 is CASSLGGHSYEQYF. The CDR3 DNA sequence: TGTGCCAGCAGCTTGGGGGGTCACAGTTACGAGCAGTACTTC. The chain has TRBV5-6 and TRBJ2-7; D is unresolved. This CDR3 contains 14 residues. The V end was cut by 0 bases, the J end by 4 bases, with 11 bases between. CDR1 SGHDT and CDR2 YYEEEE come from the germline V gene.

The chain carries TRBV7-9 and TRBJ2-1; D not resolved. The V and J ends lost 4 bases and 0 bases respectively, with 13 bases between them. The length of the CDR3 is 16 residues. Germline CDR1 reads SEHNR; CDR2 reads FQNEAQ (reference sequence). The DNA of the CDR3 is TGTGCCAGCAGCTCCTTAAGCAGGAGCTCCTACAATGAGCAGTTCTTC. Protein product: CASSSLSRSSYNEQFF.

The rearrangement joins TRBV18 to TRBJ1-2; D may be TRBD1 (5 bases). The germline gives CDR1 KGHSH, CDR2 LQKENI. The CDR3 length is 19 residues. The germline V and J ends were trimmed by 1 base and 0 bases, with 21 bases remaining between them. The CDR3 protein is CASSPHRDQTSKTNYGYTF. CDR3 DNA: TGTGCCAGCTCACCACACCGGGACCAAACTTCAAAAACTAACTATGGCTACACCTTC. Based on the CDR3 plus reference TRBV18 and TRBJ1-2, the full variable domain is NAGVMQNPRHLVRRRGQEARLRCSPMKGHSHVYWYRQLPEEGLKFMVYLQKENIIDESGMPKERFSAEFPKEGPSILRIQQVVRGDSAAYFCASSPHRDQTSKTNYGYTFGSGTRLTVV.

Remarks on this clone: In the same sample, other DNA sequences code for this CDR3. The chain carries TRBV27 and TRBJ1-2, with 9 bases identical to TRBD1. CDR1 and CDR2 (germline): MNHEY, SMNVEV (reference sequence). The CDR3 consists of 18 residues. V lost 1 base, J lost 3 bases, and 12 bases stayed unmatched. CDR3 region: CASSLFRGSDRGDYGYTF. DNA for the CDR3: TGTGCCAGCAGTTTATTCCGTGGTTCGGACAGGGGAGACTATGGCTACACCTTC.

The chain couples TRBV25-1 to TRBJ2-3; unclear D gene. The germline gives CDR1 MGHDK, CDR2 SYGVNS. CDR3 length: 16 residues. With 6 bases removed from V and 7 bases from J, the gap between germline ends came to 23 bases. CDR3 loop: CASRAWNWYCLNTQYF. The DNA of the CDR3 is TGTGCCAGCAGGGCTTGGAATTGGTATTGTTTGAATACGCAGTATTTT.

The CDR3 protein is CASSPRDVYEQFF. The DNA of the CDR3 is TGTGCCAGCTCACCCCGGGACGTCTATGAGCAGTTCTTC. This chain links TRBV18 with TRBJ2-1; D may match TRBD1 or TRBD2 (5 bases each). Germline assignment: CDR1 KGHSH and CDR2 LQKENI. Between the trimmed V and J ends, which lost 3 bases and 8 bases, there was a span of 11 bases. CDR3 length: 13 residues.

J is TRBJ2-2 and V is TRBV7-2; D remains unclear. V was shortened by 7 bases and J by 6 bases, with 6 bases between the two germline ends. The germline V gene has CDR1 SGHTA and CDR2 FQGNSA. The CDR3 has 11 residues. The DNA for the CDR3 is TGTGCCAGCACCTTGGCCGGGGAGCTGTTTTTT. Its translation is CASTLAGELFF.

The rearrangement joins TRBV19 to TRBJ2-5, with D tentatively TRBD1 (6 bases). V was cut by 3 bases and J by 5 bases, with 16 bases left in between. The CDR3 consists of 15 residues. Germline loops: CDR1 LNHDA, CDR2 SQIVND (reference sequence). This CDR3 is CASSMRQDGGETQYF. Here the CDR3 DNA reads TGTGCCAGTAGTATGCGACAGGACGGTGGGGAGACCCAGTACTTC.

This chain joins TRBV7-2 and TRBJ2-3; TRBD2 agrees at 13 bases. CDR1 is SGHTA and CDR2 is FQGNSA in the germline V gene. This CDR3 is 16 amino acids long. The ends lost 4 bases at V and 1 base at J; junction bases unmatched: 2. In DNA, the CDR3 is TGTGCCAGCAGCTCAGGACTAGCGGGGGGCACAGATACGCAGTATTTT. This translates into CASSSGLAGGTDTQYF.

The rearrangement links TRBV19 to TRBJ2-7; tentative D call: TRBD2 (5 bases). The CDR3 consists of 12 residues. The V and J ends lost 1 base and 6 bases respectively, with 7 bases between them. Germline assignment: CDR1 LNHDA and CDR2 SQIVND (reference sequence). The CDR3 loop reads CASSIVRGEQYF. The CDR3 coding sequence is TGTGCCAGTAGTATAGTCCGGGGCGAGCAGTACTTC.

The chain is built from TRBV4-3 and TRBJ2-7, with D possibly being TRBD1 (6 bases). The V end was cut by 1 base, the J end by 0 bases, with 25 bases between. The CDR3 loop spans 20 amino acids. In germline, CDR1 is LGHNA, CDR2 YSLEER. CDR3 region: CASSQAPARTTGLLSYEQYF. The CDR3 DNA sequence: TGCGCCAGCAGCCAAGCTCCAGCCCGAACTACAGGGCTTCTCTCCTACGAGCAGTACTTC.

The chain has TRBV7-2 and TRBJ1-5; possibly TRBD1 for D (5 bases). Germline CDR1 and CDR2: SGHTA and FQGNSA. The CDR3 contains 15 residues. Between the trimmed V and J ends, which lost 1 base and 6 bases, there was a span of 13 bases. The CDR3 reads CASSLDGGGSQPQHF. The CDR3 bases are TGTGCCAGCAGCTTAGATGGGGGAGGGAGTCAGCCCCAGCATTTT.

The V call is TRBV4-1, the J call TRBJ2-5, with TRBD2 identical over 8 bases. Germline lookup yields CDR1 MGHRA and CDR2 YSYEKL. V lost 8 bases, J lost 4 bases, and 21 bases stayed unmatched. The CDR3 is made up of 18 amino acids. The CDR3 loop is CASGPLGGGRRVPETQYF. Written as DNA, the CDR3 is TGCGCCAGCGGACCTTTGGGCGGGGGGCGAAGGGTCCCAGAGACCCAGTACTTC.

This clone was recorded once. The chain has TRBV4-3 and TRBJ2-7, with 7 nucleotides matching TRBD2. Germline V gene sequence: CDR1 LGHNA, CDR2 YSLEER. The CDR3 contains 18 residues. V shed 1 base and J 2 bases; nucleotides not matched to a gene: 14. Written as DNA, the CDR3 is TGCGCCAGCAGCCAAGTCCGGGGGGAATCCTCAAACACCTACGAGCAGTACTTC. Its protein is CASSQVRGESSNTYEQYF.

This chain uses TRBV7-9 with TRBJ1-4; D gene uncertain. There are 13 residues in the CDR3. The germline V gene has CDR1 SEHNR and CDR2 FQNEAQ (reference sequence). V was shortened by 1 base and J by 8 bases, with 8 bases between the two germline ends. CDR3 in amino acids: CASSLGPSEKLFF. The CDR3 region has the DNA TGTGCCAGCAGCTTAGGCCCGAGCGAAAAACTGTTTTTT.

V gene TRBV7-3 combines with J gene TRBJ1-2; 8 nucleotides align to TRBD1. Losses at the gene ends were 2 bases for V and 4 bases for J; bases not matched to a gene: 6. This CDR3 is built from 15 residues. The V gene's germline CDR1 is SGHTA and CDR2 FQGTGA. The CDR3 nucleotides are TGTGCCAGCAGCTTACACAGGGGGAAAGTCTATGGCTACACCTTC. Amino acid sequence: CASSLHRGKVYGYTF.

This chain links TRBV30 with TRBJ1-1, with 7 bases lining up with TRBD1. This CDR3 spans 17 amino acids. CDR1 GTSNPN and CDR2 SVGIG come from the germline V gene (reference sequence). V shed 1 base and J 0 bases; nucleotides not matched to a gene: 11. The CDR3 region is CAWSALRDRRLNTEAFF. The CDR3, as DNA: TGTGCCTGGAGTGCCCTCCGGGACAGAAGACTGAACACTGAAGCTTTCTTT.

The CDR3 region is CASSLARDRGGETQYF. CDR3 nucleotides: TGTGCCAGCAGCTTAGCTCGGGACAGGGGCGGAGAGACCCAGTACTTC. The chain combines TRBV7-8 with TRBJ2-5, with 10 bases lining up with TRBD1. After removal of 0 bases from V and 4 bases from J, the junction contained 5 bases not matched to a gene. The CDR3 sequence is 16 residues long. CDR1 and CDR2 (germline): SGHVS, FQNEAQ.

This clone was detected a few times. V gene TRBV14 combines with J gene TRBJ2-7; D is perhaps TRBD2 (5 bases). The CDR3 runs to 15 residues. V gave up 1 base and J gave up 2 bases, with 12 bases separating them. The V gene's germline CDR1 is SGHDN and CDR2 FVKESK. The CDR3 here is CASSQGPSQTYEQYF. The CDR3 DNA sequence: TGTGCCAGCAGCCAAGGGCCTAGCCAGACCTACGAGCAGTACTTC.

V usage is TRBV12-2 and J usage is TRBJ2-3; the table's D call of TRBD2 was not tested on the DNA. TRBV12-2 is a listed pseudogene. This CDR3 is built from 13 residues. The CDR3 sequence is CASRLILPDTQYF. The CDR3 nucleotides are TGTGCAAGTCGCTTAATTCTTCCAGATACGCAGTATTTT.

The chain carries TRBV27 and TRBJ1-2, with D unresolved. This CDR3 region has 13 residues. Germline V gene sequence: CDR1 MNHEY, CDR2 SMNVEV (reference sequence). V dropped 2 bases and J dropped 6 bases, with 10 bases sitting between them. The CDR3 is CASSLRSKHGYTF. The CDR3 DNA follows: TGTGCCAGCAGTTTAAGGTCTAAGCATGGCTACACCTTC.

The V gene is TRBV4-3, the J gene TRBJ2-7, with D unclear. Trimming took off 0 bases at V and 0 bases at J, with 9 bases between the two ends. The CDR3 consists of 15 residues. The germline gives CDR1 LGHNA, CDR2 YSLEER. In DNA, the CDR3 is TGCGCCAGCAGCCAAGATTCGTCCAGCTCCTACGAGCAGTACTTC. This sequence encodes CASSQDSSSSYEQYF.

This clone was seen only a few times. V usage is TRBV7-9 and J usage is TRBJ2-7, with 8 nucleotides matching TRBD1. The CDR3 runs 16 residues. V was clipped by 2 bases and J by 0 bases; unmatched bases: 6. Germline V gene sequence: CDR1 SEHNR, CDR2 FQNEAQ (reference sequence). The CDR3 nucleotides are TGTGCCAGCAGCTTAAGGGCGGGACAGGACTCCTACGAGCAGTACTTC. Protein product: CASSLRAGQDSYEQYF.

The CDR3 loop is CASSGPGGSSYEQYF. The CDR3 nucleotides read TGTGCCAGCAGTGGGCCAGGGGGTTCCTCCTACGAGCAGTACTTC. This sequence joins TRBV27 and TRBJ2-7; the match to TRBD1 covers 7 bases. CDR3 size: 15 residues. Germline CDR1 reads MNHEY; CDR2 reads SMNVEV (reference sequence). V trimming: 5 bases; J trimming: 0 bases; junction bases outside the gene matches: 7.

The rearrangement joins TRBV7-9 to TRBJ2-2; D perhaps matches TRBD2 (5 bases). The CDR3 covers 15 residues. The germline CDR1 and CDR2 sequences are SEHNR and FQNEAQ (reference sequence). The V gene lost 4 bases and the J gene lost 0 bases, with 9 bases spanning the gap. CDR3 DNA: TGTGCCAGCAGCTCCCGGACTGCGAACACCGGGGAGCTGTTTTTT. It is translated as CASSSRTANTGELFF. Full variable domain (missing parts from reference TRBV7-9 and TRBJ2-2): DTGVSQNPRHKITKRGQNVTFRCDPISEHNRLYWYRQTLGQGPEFLTYFQNEAQLEKSRLLSDRFSAERPKGSFSTLEIQRTEQGDSAMYLCASSSRTANTGELFFGEGSRLTVL.

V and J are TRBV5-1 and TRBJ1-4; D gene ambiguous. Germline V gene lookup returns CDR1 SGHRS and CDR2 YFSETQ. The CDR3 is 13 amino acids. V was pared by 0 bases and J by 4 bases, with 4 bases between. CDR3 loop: CASSLVRNEKLFF. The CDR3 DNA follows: TGCGCCAGCAGCTTGGTCCGTAATGAAAAACTGTTTTTT.